The entry that follows covers one T cell receptor (beta chain) sequence. The germline gives CDR1 LGHDT, CDR2 YNNKEL (reference sequence). V lost 0 bases and J lost 8; bases outside the gene matches: 9. This CDR3 region has 16 residues. These data come from a study of blood T cell repertoires in COVID-19. The method was immunoSEQ multiplex PCR; TCRdb's version includes in-frame clones alone and lacks a portion of them. The sample shows about 64,000 clones, about nine tenths of them seen only once. The TCR was taken from a human donor in a cohort sampled during active COVID-19. Sequenced input: peripheral blood. The chain combines TRBV3-1 (or the pseudogene TRBV3-2) with TRBJ2-7, with 11 bases matching TRBD2. The CDR3 nucleotides read TGTGCCAGCAGCCAAGATCCCGGGACTAGCGGTACGCAGCAGTACTTC. Amino acid sequence: CASSQDPGTSGTQQYF.